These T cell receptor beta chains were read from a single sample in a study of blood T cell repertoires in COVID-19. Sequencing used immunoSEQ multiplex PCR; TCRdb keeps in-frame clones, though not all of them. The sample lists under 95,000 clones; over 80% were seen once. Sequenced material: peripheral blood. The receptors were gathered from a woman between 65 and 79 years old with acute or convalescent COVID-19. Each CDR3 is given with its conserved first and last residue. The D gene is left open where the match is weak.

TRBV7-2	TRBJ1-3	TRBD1	CASRPGQGRGPIYF
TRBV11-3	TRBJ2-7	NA	CASSPVVTRVYEQYF
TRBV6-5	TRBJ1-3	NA	CASSQTGSSGNTIYF
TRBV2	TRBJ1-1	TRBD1	CASGLQGEITEAFF
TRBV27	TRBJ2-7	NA	CASRTMYVAQVNNEQYF
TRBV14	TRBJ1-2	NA	CASSQWDFLTGYTF
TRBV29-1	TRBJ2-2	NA	CSVEPGTNTGELFF
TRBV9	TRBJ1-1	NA	CASTHGQQNTEAFF
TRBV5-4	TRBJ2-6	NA	CASSPSTGFTGANVLTF
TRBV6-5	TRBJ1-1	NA	CASGYGGTEAFF
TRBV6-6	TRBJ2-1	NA	CASRTVLYNEQFF
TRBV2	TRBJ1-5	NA	CASSAANRDSNQPQHF
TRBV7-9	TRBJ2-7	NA	CASRKTGSSYEQYF
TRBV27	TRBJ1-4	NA	CASSLSIAAENEKLFF
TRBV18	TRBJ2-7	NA	CASSPGTARSEQYF
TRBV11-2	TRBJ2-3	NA	CASSPTNVGTDTQYF
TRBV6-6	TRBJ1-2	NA	CASRPLKQGNGYTF
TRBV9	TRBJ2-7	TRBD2	CASSKEGTRKQYF
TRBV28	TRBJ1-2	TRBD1	CASLSQGVGGYTF
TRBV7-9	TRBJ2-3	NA	CASSGKGGRANTDTQYF
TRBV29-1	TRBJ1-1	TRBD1	CSVEGQYTEAFF
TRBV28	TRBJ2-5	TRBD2	CASSRGGQKETQYF
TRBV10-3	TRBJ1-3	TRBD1	CAISGQGRVSGNTIYF
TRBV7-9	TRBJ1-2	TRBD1	CASSKRRTGGTFNYGYTF
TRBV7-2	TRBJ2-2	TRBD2	CASSQLAGGNTGELFF
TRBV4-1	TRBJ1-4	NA	CASSPTRGGVKRNEKLFF
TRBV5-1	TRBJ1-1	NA	CASSGGSTGFSSAFF
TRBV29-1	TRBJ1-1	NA	CSVDFQEGFSTEAFF
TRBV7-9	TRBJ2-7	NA	CASSGRRSYEQYF
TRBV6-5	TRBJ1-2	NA	CASSYSQGGYTF
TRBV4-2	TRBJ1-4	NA	CASSQVDSDEEKLFF
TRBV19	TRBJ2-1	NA	CASQPGGSYNEQFF
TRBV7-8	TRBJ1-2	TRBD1	CASSDRASGYTF
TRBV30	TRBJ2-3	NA	CAWSYSGTDTQYF
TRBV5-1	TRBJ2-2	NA	CASSLVGGTGELFF
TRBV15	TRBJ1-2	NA	CATSRDKPDGYTF
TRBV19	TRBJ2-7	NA	CARGSEQYF
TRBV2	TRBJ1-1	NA	CASSNVGGAEAFF
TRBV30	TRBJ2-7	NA	CAWSVSPRDEQYF